This T cell receptor beta chain was sequenced for a study of T cell repertoires in cytomegalovirus infection. The V and J ends lost 3 bases and 5 bases respectively, with 14 bases between them. The CDR3 contains 14 residues. CDR1 is SEHNR, CDR2 FQNEAQ, per germline (reference sequence). One entry per CDR3 protein, called by TCRdb with MiXCR from the reads. The sample has about a million distinct CDR3 sequences, more than 25% seen once. The sample holds a few counts of this clonotype. Its antigen is not known. Whole-study findings and limits: Predominance within the ex vivo response was attributable to HLA-C-restricted CMV-specific TCR beta clonotypes.

This chain uses TRBV7-9 with TRBJ2-7; a weak D match, TRBD1 (5 bases). This clonotype was obtained from a human donor in good health (CMV status not recorded). Some clones in this sample may be carry-over from other donors' samples. Sequencing was performed on cultured CD8+ T cells from PBMCs, taken from culture after CMV antigen stimulation. The CDR3 nucleotides are TGTGCCAGCAGCTTGGTCCAGGGTCGGGACGAGCAGTACGTC. It codes for CASSLVQGRDEQYV.